This T cell receptor (beta chain) comes out of a study of T cell responses to AZD1222 COVID-19 vaccine. The length of the CDR3 is 15 residues. Losses at the gene ends were 2 bases for V and 8 bases for J; bases not matched to a gene: 8. CDR1 and CDR2 (germline): MNHEY, SVGAGI. Broader study findings: Once two AZD1222 doses were given, Spike-specific TCR breadth and depth went up. Unmutated variant regions reportedly attract nearly half of all spike-specific TCRs. It was only five to seven AZD1222 recipients who were seropositive at baseline.

For this clone: Its target is unknown.

Timing groups of about 4 and about 12 weeks for second doses were pooled. TCRdb's copy holds only in-frame clones and misses some; the assay was immunoSEQ multiplex PCR. The profile shows 150,000 to 200,000 clones, 92% of them singletons. The chain combines TRBV6-5 with TRBJ2-1; 8 bases line up with TRBD1. Sequenced material: peripheral blood, taken 28 days after the second AZD1222 dose. The TCR sequence derives from an adult who received the AZD1222 COVID-19 vaccine. Written as DNA, the CDR3 is TGTGCCAGCAGTTACGTCCCAGGGGGCATCGATGAGCAGTTCTTC. Its protein product is CASSYVPGGIDEQFF.